These 7 T cell receptor beta chains were sequenced from one sample in a study of T cell responses to AZD1222 COVID-19 vaccine. Profiling relied on immunoSEQ multiplex PCR, and the TCRdb table lists in-frame clones only, not all of them. This table has about 110,000 clones, roughly four fifths appearing once. Here the sequenced sample was peripheral blood, taken on day 0 of AZD1222 vaccination. The receptors here all came from an adult in good health.

This chain joins TRBV2 and TRBJ1-5; D is unclear. The germline gives CDR1 SNHLY, CDR2 FYNNEI. The CDR3 spans 14 residues. The V end lost 3 bases, the J end lost 6 bases, and 12 bases lay between the germline ends. The CDR3 bases are TGTGCCAGCAGTGACAGTTCAACGCGTCAGCCCCAGCATTTT. It encodes CASSDSSTRQPQHF.

This rearrangement joins TRBV11-1 to TRBJ2-3; D is undetermined. CDR1 is SGHAT and CDR2 is FQDESV in the germline V gene (reference sequence). CDR3 size: 12 residues. With 5 bases removed from V and 3 bases from J, the gap between germline ends came to 6 bases. This CDR3 is CASSAYTDTQYF. As DNA, the CDR3 is TGTGCCAGCAGCGCTTATACAGATACGCAGTATTTT. Full variable domain (remainder filled in from reference TRBV11-1 and TRBJ2-3): EAEVAQSPRYKITEKSQAVAFWCDPISGHATLYWYRQILGQGPELLVQFQDESVVDDSQLPKDRFSAERLKGVDSTLKIQPAELGDSAMYLCASSAYTDTQYFGPGTRLTVL.

The rearrangement uses TRBV10-1 and TRBJ1-5; D not resolved. The germline V gene encodes CDR1 WNHNN and CDR2 SYGVQD (reference sequence). The CDR3 has 13 residues. With 5 bases removed from V and 7 bases from J, the gap between germline ends came to 12 bases. The CDR3 region is CASSWESSQPQHF. The DNA for the CDR3 is TGCGCCAGCAGTTGGGAGAGTAGCCAGCCCCAGCATTTT.

This clone appeared a few times. The chain recombines TRBV11-2 with TRBJ2-3; D might be TRBD2 (5 bases). The CDR3 totals 14 residues. The V gene lost 1 base and the J gene lost 5 bases, with 10 bases spanning the gap. Germline CDR1 is SGHAT and CDR2 is FQNNGV. DNA of the CDR3: TGTGCCAGCAGCTTAGTTAGCGACAAAGATACGCAGTATTTT. Translating gives CASSLVSDKDTQYF.

This clone came up once. The V gene is TRBV21-1, the J gene TRBJ2-7; the table's TRBD1 call for D was not verified on the DNA. TRBV21-1 is shown as a pseudogene. The CDR3 extends over 14 amino acids. For the CDR3, the DNA is TGTGCCAGCAGTACCGGGACAGGCTTTTACGAGCAGTACTTC. It is translated as CASSTGTGFYEQYF.

The CDR3 sequence: CASSARGEGYTF. CDR3 DNA: TGTGCCAGCAGTGCGAGAGGGGAGGGCTACACCTTC. The rearrangement links TRBV12-3 or TRBV12-4 to TRBJ1-2; D is possibly TRBD1 (5 bases). The CDR3 extends over 12 amino acids. Trimming left V 5 bases short and J 8 bases short, with 12 bases between.

This clone was recorded once. The V and J genes are TRBV5-6 and TRBJ1-1; tentative D call: TRBD1 (5 bases). V was cut by 5 bases and J by 0 bases, with 5 bases left in between. Germline V lookup: CDR1 SGHDT, CDR2 YYEEEE. The CDR3 is 12 amino acids. The CDR3 DNA reads as TGTGCCAGCAGGGGGGTGAACACTGAAGCTTTCTTT. Translated, it gives CASRGVNTEAFF.